Listed below are T cell receptor beta chains from one sample, sequenced in a study of cytomegalovirus exposure and HLA in healthy donors. Assay: immunoSEQ multiplex PCR; the TCRdb copy retains only in-frame clones and omits some. The table lists fewer than 200,000 clones, about 78% of them singletons. Sequenced material: PBMCs. These receptors came from a man aged 55 to 70 in good health and CMV-seronegative. Both conserved end residues are trimmed from each CDR3. Each record gives: CDR3 protein, CDR3 length, J gene, V gene, clone size. Clone size is shown for a subset of rows, as once, few, many or a class of expanded clone.

CDR3aa: ASSLVRQGYYEQY; len: 13; j_gene: TRBJ2-7; v_gene: TRBV11-2; abundance: -
CDR3aa: SASGEGYNEQF; len: 11; j_gene: TRBJ2-1; v_gene: TRBV29-1; abundance: -
CDR3aa: ASSGTYSSYEQY; len: 12; j_gene: TRBJ2-7; v_gene: TRBV6-6; abundance: -
CDR3aa: ASSPREGFSYEQY; len: 13; j_gene: TRBJ2-7; v_gene: TRBV7-9; abundance: few
CDR3aa: ASSENGIDQPQH; len: 12; j_gene: TRBJ1-5; v_gene: TRBV6-1; abundance: -
CDR3aa: ASSLSGADSPLH; len: 12; j_gene: TRBJ1-6; v_gene: TRBV5-5; abundance: few
CDR3aa: SVGRSANEKLF; len: 11; j_gene: TRBJ1-4; v_gene: TRBV29-1; abundance: -
CDR3aa: ASALANRGQCGYT; len: 13; j_gene: TRBJ1-2; v_gene: TRBV2; abundance: -
CDR3aa: ASSWGDNEQF; len: 10; j_gene: TRBJ2-1; v_gene: TRBV9; abundance: -
CDR3aa: ASTRTAADEQF; len: 11; j_gene: TRBJ2-1; v_gene: TRBV19; abundance: -
CDR3aa: ASSSGQGTQY; len: 10; j_gene: TRBJ2-7; v_gene: TRBV5-4; abundance: -
CDR3aa: ASSQDSRGYSGNTIY; len: 15; j_gene: TRBJ1-3; v_gene: TRBV4-1; abundance: -
CDR3aa: ASSPLPGTGGPYEQY; len: 15; j_gene: TRBJ2-7; v_gene: TRBV18; abundance: -
CDR3aa: ASSERAGPAGYP; len: 12; j_gene: TRBJ1-2; v_gene: TRBV6-1; abundance: -
CDR3aa: ATRAGTGAYNEQF; len: 13; j_gene: TRBJ2-1; v_gene: TRBV15; abundance: -
CDR3aa: ASSSPSVTGGSEAF; len: 14; j_gene: TRBJ1-1; v_gene: TRBV7-2; abundance: -
CDR3aa: ASSIPGGGYEQY; len: 12; j_gene: TRBJ2-7; v_gene: TRBV19; abundance: -
CDR3aa: ASSPNGAPTARQYEQY; len: 16; j_gene: TRBJ2-7; v_gene: TRBV4-1; abundance: medium-sized